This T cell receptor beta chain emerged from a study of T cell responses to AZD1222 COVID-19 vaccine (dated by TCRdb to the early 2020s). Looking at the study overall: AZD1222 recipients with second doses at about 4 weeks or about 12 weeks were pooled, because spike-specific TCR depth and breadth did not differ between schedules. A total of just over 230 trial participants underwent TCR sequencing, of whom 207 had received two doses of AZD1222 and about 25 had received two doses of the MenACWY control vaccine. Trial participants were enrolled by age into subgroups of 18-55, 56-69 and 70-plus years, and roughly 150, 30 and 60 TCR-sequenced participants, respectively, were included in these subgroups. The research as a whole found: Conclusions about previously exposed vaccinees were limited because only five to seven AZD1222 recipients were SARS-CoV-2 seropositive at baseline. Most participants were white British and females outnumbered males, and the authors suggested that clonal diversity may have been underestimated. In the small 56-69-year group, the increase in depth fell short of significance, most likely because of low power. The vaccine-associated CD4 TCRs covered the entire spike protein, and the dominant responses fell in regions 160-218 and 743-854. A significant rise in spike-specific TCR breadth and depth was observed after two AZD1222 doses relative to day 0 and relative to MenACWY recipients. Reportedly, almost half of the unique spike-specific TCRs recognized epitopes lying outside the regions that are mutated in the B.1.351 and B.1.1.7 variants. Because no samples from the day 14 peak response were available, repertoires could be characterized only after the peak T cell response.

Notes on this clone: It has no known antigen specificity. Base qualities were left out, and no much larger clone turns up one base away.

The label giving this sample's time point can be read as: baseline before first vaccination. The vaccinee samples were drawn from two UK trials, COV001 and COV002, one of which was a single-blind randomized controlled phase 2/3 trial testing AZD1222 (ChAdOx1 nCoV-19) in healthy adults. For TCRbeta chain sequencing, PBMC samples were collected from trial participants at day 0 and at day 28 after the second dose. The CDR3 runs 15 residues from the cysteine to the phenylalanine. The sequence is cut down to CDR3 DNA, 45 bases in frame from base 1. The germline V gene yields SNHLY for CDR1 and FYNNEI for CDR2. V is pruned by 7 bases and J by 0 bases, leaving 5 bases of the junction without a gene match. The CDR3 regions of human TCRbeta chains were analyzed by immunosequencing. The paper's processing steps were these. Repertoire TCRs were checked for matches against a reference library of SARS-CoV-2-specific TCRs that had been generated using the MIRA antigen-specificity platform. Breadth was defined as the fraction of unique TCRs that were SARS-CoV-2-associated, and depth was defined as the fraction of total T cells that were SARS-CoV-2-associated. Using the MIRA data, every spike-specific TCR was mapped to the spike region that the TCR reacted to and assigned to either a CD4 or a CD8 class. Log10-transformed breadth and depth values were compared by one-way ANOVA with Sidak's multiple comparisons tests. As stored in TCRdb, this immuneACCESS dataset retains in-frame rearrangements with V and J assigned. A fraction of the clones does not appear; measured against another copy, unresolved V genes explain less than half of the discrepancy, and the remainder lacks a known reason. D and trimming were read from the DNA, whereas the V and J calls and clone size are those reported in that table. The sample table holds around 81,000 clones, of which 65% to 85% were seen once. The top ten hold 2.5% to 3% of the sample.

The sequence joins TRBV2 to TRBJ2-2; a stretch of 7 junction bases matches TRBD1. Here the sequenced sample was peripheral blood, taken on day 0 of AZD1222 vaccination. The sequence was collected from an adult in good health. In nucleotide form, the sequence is TGTGCCAGCACTACAGGGGTTACGAACACCGGGGAGCTGTTTTTT. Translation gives CASTTGVTNTGELFF.